A single sample is the source of the 30 T cell receptor beta chains below, sequenced in a study of tissue T cells after allogeneic stem cell transplantation. TCRdb's copy holds only in-frame clones and misses some; the assay was immunoSEQ multiplex PCR. The data hold about 17,000 clones, with roughly 72% observed a single time. Sequencing used spleen. Every receptor here comes from a female BALB/c mouse in good health. The MHC haplotype of the strain is H2-d.

This clone was found a few times. The genes and germline here are from mouse. With the read ending 1 residue before the CDR3 end, the germline J gene is used to fill in that end. Other DNA sequences within the sample encode an identical CDR3. The chain couples TRBV29 to TRBJ1-2; weak D call: TRBD1 (6 bases). The CDR3 has 13 residues. The V gene lost 5 bases and the J gene lost 1 base, with 8 bases spanning the gap. Germline loops: CDR1 MSHET, CDR2 SYDVDS. CDR3 sequence: CASSPGQNSDYTF. The part of the CDR3 DNA that was read is TGTGCTAGCAGTCCGGGACAAAACTCCGACTACACC.

About this clone itself: Genes and germline are mouse. The read stops 1 residue short of the end of the CDR3; the missing end is completed from the germline J gene. The chain combines TRBV13-1 with TRBJ2-4, with a possible D match to TRBD1 (6 bases). The CDR3 is made up of 14 amino acids. V dropped 0 bases and J dropped 4 bases, with 9 bases sitting between them. Germline V gene data show CDR1 as NSHNY and CDR2 as SYGAGN. The CDR3 loop is CASSDAGDKNTLYF. The part of the CDR3 DNA that was read is TGTGCCAGCAGTGATGCGGGGGACAAAAACACCTTGTAC.

On this clone itself: Any gene name here is a mouse gene name. Read coverage stops 1 residue before the CDR3 terminus; the germline J gene supplies the remainder. V usage is TRBV5 and J usage is TRBJ2-3; 9 bases agree with TRBD2. With V trimmed by 0 bases and J by 0 bases, 1 base remained unmatched. The germline V gene encodes CDR1 LGHNA and CDR2 YNLKQL (reference sequence). This CDR3 has 16 residues. CDR3 DNA (partial): TGTGCCAGCAGCCAAGACTGGGGGGGGAGTGCAGAAACGCTGTAT. Amino acids: CASSQDWGGSAETLY. From start to end, the CDR3 is CASSQDWGGSAETLYF.

On this clone: The genes and germline here are from mouse. The read gets to within 1 residue of the CDR3 end, and the germline J gene fills in the rest. The J gene is TRBJ2-5, the V gene TRBV1; the D gene is possibly TRBD1 (6 bases). From germline, CDR1 is NSQYPW and CDR2 LRSPGD (reference sequence). V was pared by 2 bases and J by 0 bases, with 9 bases between. CDR3 size: 15 residues. The CDR3 DNA, read in part, is TGCACCTGCAGTGCACCAGGGGCTAACCAAGACACCCAGTAC. It yields the protein CTCSAPGANQDTQY. The CDR3 in full is CTCSAPGANQDTQYF.

To note about this clone: The gene names given are mouse names. Coverage ceases 1 residue before the CDR3 finishes, and the germline J gene fills in the end. The chain carries TRBV13-3 and TRBJ2-1; 11 positions match TRBD2. The germline V gene encodes CDR1 NNHDY and CDR2 SYVADS. The CDR3 loop spans 16 amino acids. V trimming: 1 base; J trimming: 4 bases; junction bases outside the gene matches: 4. CDR3 DNA (partial): TGTGCCAGCAGTGATAACTGGGGGGGCGCTTATGCTGAGCAGTTC. Its protein is CASSDNWGGAYAEQF. The complete CDR3 sequence is CASSDNWGGAYAEQFF.

This clone was found a few times. Genes here carry mouse names. Sequencing ends 1 residue short of the CDR3 end; the germline J gene provides the rest. The chain uses TRBV19 and TRBJ2-4; 7 nucleotides line up with TRBD2. Germline trimming cut 2 bases from V and 0 bases from J; bases unmatched to any gene: 0. The CDR3 totals 14 residues. Germline V gene sequence: CDR1 FNHDT, CDR2 SITEND (reference sequence). The CDR3 loop is CASSIGGSQNTLYF. The sequenced CDR3 bases are TGTGCCAGCAGTATTGGGGGGAGTCAAAACACCTTGTAC.

Concerning this clone itself: Genes here carry mouse names. Coverage ceases 1 residue before the CDR3 finishes, and the germline J gene fills in the end. The chain joins TRBV1 to TRBJ1-5; the D is unclear. Trimming took off 4 bases at V and 0 bases at J, with 7 bases between the two ends. CDR3 length: 14 amino acids. The V gene's germline CDR1 is NSQYPW and CDR2 LRSPGD (reference sequence). CDR3 protein: CTCSGTYNNQAPLF. The covered CDR3 bases are TGCACCTGCAGTGGGACTTATAACAACCAGGCTCCGCTT. The entire variable domain, with the rest obtained from reference TRBV1 and TRBJ1-5, is as follows: VTLLEQNPRWRLVPRGQAVNLRCILKNSQYPWMSWYQQDLQKQLQWLFTLRSPGDKEVKSLPGADYLATRVTDTELRLQVANMSQGRTLYCTCSGTYNNQAPLFGEGTRLSVL.

Turning to this clone: Germline and genes here are mouse. The read gets to within 1 residue of the CDR3 end, and the germline J gene fills in the rest. The chain uses TRBV15 and TRBJ2-7; 11 bases line up with TRBD1. This CDR3 comprises 12 residues. V dropped 5 bases and J dropped 7; count of bases not matched to a gene: 1. In germline, CDR1 is SGHND, CDR2 FRSKSL. The part of the CDR3 DNA that was read is TGTGCCAGCAGTCGGACAGGGGGCGAACAGTAC. Protein sequence: CASSRTGGEQY. The CDR3 reads in full as CASSRTGGEQYF.

Note on this clone: Gene names follow the mouse nomenclature. The CDR3 end is not reached by the read, which stops 1 residue before it; the germline J gene fills it in. Distinct nucleotide sequences in the sample also encode this CDR3. The V call is TRBV13-2, the J call TRBJ1-4; no firm D call. This CDR3 spans 15 amino acids. The germline gives CDR1 NNHNN, CDR2 SYGAGS (reference sequence). V shed 0 bases and J shed 0 bases, with 6 bases lying between them. The CDR3 DNA, read in part, is TGTGCCAGCGGTGATGCTGCTGTTTCCAACGAAAGATTATTT. It translates to CASGDAAVSNERLF. The CDR3 in full is CASGDAAVSNERLFF.

A word on this clone: The gene names here belong to mouse. Read coverage stops 1 residue before the CDR3 terminus; the germline J gene supplies the remainder. The rearrangement links TRBV2 to TRBJ2-5; D unresolved. Trimming stripped 0 bases from V and 6 bases from J, with 7 bases between. CDR3 size: 13 residues. The V gene's germline CDR1 is LGHNA and CDR2 YSYQKL. Incomplete CDR3 DNA: TGTGCCAGCAGCCAAGATAGGGCCGACACCCAGTAC. It encodes CASSQDRADTQY. The entire CDR3 protein reads CASSQDRADTQYF.

A single count supports this clone. Germline and genes: mouse. The read finishes 1 residue shy of the CDR3 end, and the germline J gene is used to complete it. The gene calls are TRBV13-2 and TRBJ2-7; tentatively, D is TRBD1 (6 bases). The CDR3 totals 14 residues. V lost 0 bases and J 3 bases, leaving 10 bases between the germline ends. Germline CDR1 NNHNN, CDR2 SYGAGS (reference sequence). This CDR3 is CASGDARDNYEQYF. The part of the CDR3 DNA that was read is TGTGCCAGCGGTGATGCACGGGACAACTATGAACAGTAC.

This clone has a handful of counts. The gene symbols are mouse symbols. The read ends 1 residue shy of where the CDR3 ends; the end is completed using the germline J gene. This chain links TRBV20 with TRBJ2-7; no firm D call. The CDR3 sequence is 12 residues long. Germline loops: CDR1 GFQATS, CDR2 STVNSAI. Trimming took off 0 bases at V and 3 bases at J, with 6 bases between the two ends. This CDR3 reads CGARDDNYEQYF. The sequenced part of the CDR3 DNA is TGTGGTGCTAGGGATGACAACTATGAACAGTAC.

In the case of this clone: Germline and genes: mouse. With the read ending 1 residue before the CDR3 end, the germline J gene is used to fill in that end. J is TRBJ2-7 and V is TRBV30; TRBD2 aligns across 8 bases. The ends lost 1 base at V and 7 bases at J; junction bases unmatched: 3. The CDR3 sequence is 12 residues long. Germline loops: CDR1 SQVVS, CDR2 ANEGSEA. The CDR3 is CSSRAGGREQYF. The CDR3 DNA, read in part, is TGTAGTTCTAGAGCTGGGGGGCGGGAACAGTAC. Based on the CDR3 plus reference TRBV30 and TRBJ2-7, the full variable domain is SVLLYQKPNRDICQSGTSLKIQCVADSQVVSMFWYQQFQEQSLMLMATANEGSEATYESGFTKDKFPISRPNLTFSTLTVNNARPGDSSIYFCSSRAGGREQYFGPGTRLTVL.

Points on this clone: Mouse germline and gene names are used. The CDR3 is cut off 1 residue early in the read; its end comes from the germline J gene. This sequence joins TRBV13-3 and TRBJ2-4, with 11 bases identical to TRBD2. The CDR3 has 12 residues. The V gene end was trimmed by 7 bases and the J gene end by 6 bases; junction bases not matched to a gene: 1. Germline lookup yields CDR1 NNHDY and CDR2 SYVADS. The CDR3 DNA, read in part, is TGTGCCAGCGGGACTGGGGGTAACACCTTGTAC. This sequence encodes CASGTGGNTLY. Given in full, the CDR3 is CASGTGGNTLYF.

Only one count was recorded for this clone. The gene names here belong to mouse. The read ends 1 residue before the CDR3 terminus; that terminus is restored from the germline J gene. The chain links TRBV31 to TRBJ1-1, with D perhaps TRBD1 (5 bases). This CDR3 has 15 amino acids. In germline, CDR1 is GKSSPN, CDR2 SITVG. V lost 1 base to trimming and J lost 1 base, with 13 bases between them. The sequenced CDR3 bases are TGTGCCTGGAGTCAGGCAGGGAGGGGGAACACAGAAGTCTTC. This translates into CAWSQAGRGNTEVF. The whole CDR3 is CAWSQAGRGNTEVFF.

Turning to this clone: Gene names are the mouse ones. Coverage ceases 1 residue before the CDR3 finishes, and the germline J gene fills in the end. The chain is built from TRBV20 and TRBJ1-5, with TRBD1 matching over 7 bases. Germline V gene lookup returns CDR1 GFQATS and CDR2 STVNSAI. V was clipped by 1 base and J by 3 bases; unmatched bases: 0. This CDR3 comprises 13 residues. The CDR3 sequence: CGARGQGNQAPLF. CDR3 bases read: TGTGGTGCTAGGGGACAGGGCAACCAGGCTCCGCTT.

This clone was detected only a few times. Gene labels here are mouse ones. Read coverage stops 1 residue before the CDR3 terminus; the germline J gene supplies the remainder. The chain is built from TRBV13-1 and TRBJ2-7; 8 bases align to TRBD2. The V gene's germline CDR1 is NSHNY and CDR2 SYGAGN. The CDR3 is made up of 14 amino acids. The junction had 6 bases not matched to a gene; V was cut back by 2 bases and J by 5 bases. The covered CDR3 bases are TGTGCCAGCAGTGAATCCTGGGGGGAGAATGAACAGTAC. It specifies CASSESWGENEQY. The full CDR3 protein is CASSESWGENEQYF.

This clone was counted a few times. Gene names refer to mouse genes. From the germline J gene comes the end of the CDR3, since the read stops 1 residue before it. The chain employs TRBV13-3 and TRBJ2-7; 8 bases agree with TRBD2. The trim removed 6 bases at V and 2 bases at J, leaving 1 base unmatched. The CDR3 is 12 amino acids. The germline gives CDR1 NNHDY, CDR2 SYVADS. This CDR3 is CASKGLAYEQYF. Partial CDR3 DNA: TGTGCCAGCAAGGGACTGGCCTATGAACAGTAC.

On this clone: The genes are named according to mouse. The CDR3 extends 1 residue past the end of the read, so its final part is completed from the germline J gene. The chain recombines TRBV13-1 with TRBJ1-6, with D perhaps matching TRBD1 (5 bases). TRBJ1-6 is annotated as an ORF whose role is uncertain. The CDR3 length is 15 residues. Germline V gene sequence: CDR1 NSHNY, CDR2 SYGAGN. The ends were cut back, 2 bases at V and 0 bases at J, with 6 bases in the middle. The CDR3 bases that were read are TGTGCCAGCAGTGAAGGGGATTCCTATAATTCGCCCCTCTAC. It yields the protein CASSEGDSYNSPLY. The full CDR3 protein reads CASSEGDSYNSPLYF.

Concerning this clone: Gene names and germline refer to mouse. The read stops 1 residue short of the end of the CDR3; the missing end is completed from the germline J gene. J is TRBJ1-1 and V is TRBV31, with unresolved D. V was clipped by 3 bases and J by 1 base, with 6 bases between them. The CDR3 runs to 12 residues. CDR1 is GKSSPN and CDR2 is SITVG in the germline V gene. The chain's CDR3 is CAWRGINTEVFF. CDR3 DNA (partial): TGTGCCTGGAGGGGAATAAACACAGAAGTCTTC.

For this clone: Gene names follow the mouse nomenclature. The read halts 1 residue ahead of the CDR3 end, with the missing end drawn from the germline J gene. This rearrangement joins TRBV2 to TRBJ2-7; 12 bases are a match to TRBD2. The germline V gene has CDR1 LGHNA and CDR2 YSYQKL. Losses at the gene ends were 4 bases for V and 7 bases for J; bases not matched to a gene: 2. The CDR3 contains 13 residues. This chain's CDR3 is CASSRDWGVEQYF. The sequenced CDR3 bases are TGTGCCAGCAGCCGGGACTGGGGGGTGGAACAGTAC.

For this clone: Gene and germline names: mouse. The sequenced fragment ends 1 residue before the CDR3 boundary, so the rest is inferred from the germline J gene. This rearrangement joins TRBV12-1 to TRBJ2-2; perhaps D is TRBD1 or TRBD2 (6 bases each). Germline loops: CDR1 SGHSN, CDR2 HYEKVE. The CDR3 is 15 amino acids. V was pared by 0 bases and J by 0 bases, with 7 bases between. CDR3 DNA, as far as it was read: TGTGCCAGCTCTCTCAGGGGGGCAAACACCGGGCAGCTCTAC. Translating it yields CASSLRGANTGQLY. The complete CDR3 reads CASSLRGANTGQLYF.

A remark on this clone: Mouse germline and gene names are used. The read terminates 1 residue before the CDR3 end, so the remaining end is supplied by the germline J gene. This chain connects TRBV19 to TRBJ1-1; possible D gene TRBD1, 6 bases. V lost 1 base, J lost 1 base, and 8 bases lay in between. Germline CDR1 FNHDT, CDR2 SITEND (reference sequence). CDR3 length equals 14 residues. CDR3: CASSIRTENTEVFF. Incomplete CDR3 DNA: TGTGCCAGCAGTATAAGGACAGAAAACACAGAAGTCTTC.

A note on this clone: Each gene name is a mouse one. Read data end 1 residue before the CDR3 end; the end is taken from the germline J gene. This chain connects TRBV13-3 to TRBJ2-3; 9 positions match TRBD2. The CDR3 is 15 amino acids. The junction had 2 bases not matched to a gene; V was cut back by 3 bases and J by 0 bases. Per germline, CDR1 NNHDY and CDR2 SYVADS. The CDR3 region is CASSAGTGSAETLYF. Partial CDR3 DNA: TGTGCCAGCAGTGCCGGGACTGGGAGTGCAGAAACGCTGTAT.

Notes on this clone: Mouse germline and gene names are used. Read data end 1 residue before the CDR3 end; the end is taken from the germline J gene. The chain is built from TRBV13-2 and TRBJ2-3; TRBD2 aligns across 8 bases. There are 16 residues in the CDR3. Germline V gene data show CDR1 as NNHNN and CDR2 as SYGAGS (reference sequence). With 2 bases clipped from V and 0 bases from J, the junction kept 5 bases outside the gene matches. CDR3 DNA, as far as it was read: TGTGCCAGCGGTGAAGTGGGGGGGTCTAGTGCAGAAACGCTGTAT. Its translation is CASGEVGGSSAETLY. The full CDR3 reads CASGEVGGSSAETLYF.

Remarks on this clone: Gene names and germline match the mouse. The read is 1 residue too short to cover the CDR3 end, so that end is filled in from the germline J gene. Additional DNA sequences in this sample encode the identical CDR3. This chain uses TRBV1 with TRBJ2-1; unclear D gene. The V gene's germline CDR1 is NSQYPW and CDR2 LRSPGD (reference sequence). V lost 0 bases and J 1 base, leaving 1 base between the germline ends. The CDR3 is 13 amino acids. The DNA read from the CDR3 is TGCACCTGCAGTGCAGAAAACTATGCTGAGCAGTTC. It yields the protein CTCSAENYAEQF. The entire CDR3 protein is CTCSAENYAEQFF.

This clone was observed a few times. Mouse names are used for the genes. The CDR3 end is not reached by the read, which stops 1 residue before it; the germline J gene fills it in. The gene calls are TRBV19 and TRBJ1-3; the D gene is possibly TRBD1 (5 bases). The CDR3 length is 13 residues. The V end lost 5 bases, the J end lost 0 bases, and 6 bases lay between the germline ends. Germline V gene data show CDR1 as FNHDT and CDR2 as SITEND (reference sequence). The CDR3 region is CASRTDSGNTLYF. CDR3 DNA (partial): TGTGCCAGCAGGACAGATTCTGGAAATACGCTCTAT.

To note about this clone: Here the gene names and germline are mouse. Read data end 1 residue before the CDR3 end; the end is taken from the germline J gene. The V and J genes are TRBV13-2 and TRBJ2-4, with TRBD2 as a possible D gene (5 bases). The CDR3 is made up of 14 amino acids. Trimming removed 1 base from V and 0 bases from J, with 6 bases in between. The germline V gene has CDR1 NNHNN and CDR2 SYGAGS (reference sequence). The CDR3 here is CASGDWGSQNTLYF. Incomplete CDR3 DNA: TGTGCCAGCGGTGATTGGGGAAGTCAAAACACCTTGTAC.

As concerns this clone: Mouse gene names apply. Sequencing ends 1 residue short of the CDR3 end; the germline J gene provides the rest. The chain recombines TRBV31 with TRBJ2-1; no definite D call. In germline, CDR1 is GKSSPN, CDR2 SITVG. Trimming took off 0 bases at V and 6 bases at J, with 6 bases between the two ends. This CDR3 region has 12 residues. The DNA read from the CDR3 is TGTGCCTGGAGTCTGGGGTTTGCTGAGCAGTTC. It encodes CAWSLGFAEQF. The whole CDR3 reads CAWSLGFAEQFF.

With regard to this clone: Gene names and germline refer to mouse. The read falls 1 residue short of the CDR3 end, and the missing part is taken from the germline J gene. The chain uses TRBV19 and TRBJ2-3; 8 nucleotides agree with TRBD1. The V gene's germline CDR1 is FNHDT and CDR2 SITEND (reference sequence). V was clipped by 4 bases and J by 1 base; unmatched bases: 5. The CDR3 totals 15 residues. The part of the CDR3 DNA that was read is TGTGCCAGCAGTGACAGGGGAGGAGGTGCAGAAACGCTGTAT. Protein product: CASSDRGGGAETLY. In full, the CDR3 reads CASSDRGGGAETLYF.